Reported below is one T cell receptor (beta chain). Antigen unknown. PCR used 60 Vbeta primers and 13 Jbeta primers. Here immunoSEQ multiplex PCR was the method, and the copy in TCRdb shows in-frame clones only, minus some. This table lists just under 60,000 clones. The CDR3 is 15 amino acids. Germline V gives CDR1 MDHEN, CDR2 SYDVKM. The ends were cut back, 5 bases at V and 4 bases at J, with 17 bases in the middle. Healthy donors of bone marrow made up the group. These data are taken from a study of cytomegalovirus exposure and HLA in healthy donors. Study-wide findings and caveats: For most TCR sequences rarity was the rule, although some public TCRs occurred in many donors. Several of the most significant clusters appeared linked to common viral pathogens, based on a later analysis.

Input material: PBMCs. The clonotype was recovered from a male donor in good health and CMV-seronegative. This chain links TRBV28 with TRBJ1-2; D possibly corresponds to TRBD1 (6 bases). The chain's CDR3 is CASSPPLQGSYGYTF. The CDR3 nucleotides read TGTGCCAGCAGTCCCCCCCTACAGGGTAGCTATGGCTACACCTTC.